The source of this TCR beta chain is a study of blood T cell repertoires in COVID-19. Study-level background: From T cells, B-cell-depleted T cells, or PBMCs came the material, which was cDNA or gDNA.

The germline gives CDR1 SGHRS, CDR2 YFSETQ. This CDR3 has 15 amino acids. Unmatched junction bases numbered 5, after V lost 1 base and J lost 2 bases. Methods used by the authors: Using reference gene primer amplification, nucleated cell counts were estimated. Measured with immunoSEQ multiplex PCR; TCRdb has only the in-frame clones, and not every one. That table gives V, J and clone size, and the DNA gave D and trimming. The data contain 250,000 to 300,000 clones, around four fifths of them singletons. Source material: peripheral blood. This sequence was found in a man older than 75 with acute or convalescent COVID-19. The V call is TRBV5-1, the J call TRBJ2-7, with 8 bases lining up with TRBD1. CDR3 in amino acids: CASSLNQGAPYEQYF. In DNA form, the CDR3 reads TGCGCCAGCAGCTTGAATCAGGGGGCACCCTACGAGCAGTACTTC. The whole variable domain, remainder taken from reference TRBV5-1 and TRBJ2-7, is KAGVTQTPRYLIKTRGQQVTLSCSPISGHRSVSWYQQTPGQGLQFLFEYFSETQRNKGNFPGRFSGRQFSNSRSEMNVSTLELGDSALYLCASSLNQGAPYEQYFGPGTRLTVT.